The table lists the clone carrying this T cell receptor (beta chain) with many counts. Its antigen remains unidentified. This specimen belongs to a study of CD8 T cells in ankylosing spondylitis. General study results and limits: The authors found the disease-linked clones to be CD8+ and relatively rare in peripheral blood. Typical of ankylosing spondylitis blood, it appeared, was a TCR beta motif of several highly homologous variants.

This CDR3 contains 14 residues. Trimming shortened V by 0 bases and J by 6 bases, and 9 bases separated the two germline ends. Germline-derived CDR1 and CDR2 are MNHEY and SVGAGI. TCRdb re-derived calls from the 5' RACE reads in MiXCR, one entry per CDR3 protein. The sample lists some 200,000 distinct CDR3 sequences, around 7.9% seen once, with approximately 15% in the top ten. The sequenced sample consisted of blood, either unsorted or a sorted T cell fraction (not recorded which). The V gene is TRBV6-5, the J gene TRBJ2-1; D ambiguous. The clonotype comes from a male donor with ankylosing spondylitis. The CDR3: CASSYSNYLNEQFF. In DNA form, the CDR3 reads TGTGCCAGCAGTTACTCGAATTACCTCAATGAGCAGTTCTTC.